Each of the 30 T cell receptor beta chains below was sequenced from the same sample in a study of T-cell memory formation after mild COVID-19. TCRdb used MiXCR to reprocess the 5' RACE reads, holding one entry per CDR3 protein. The table lists approximately 190,000 distinct CDR3 sequences, roughly 18% of them singletons. The specimen was PBMCs or a T cell subset sorted from them (not recorded which). The source is an adult woman who had mild COVID-19 (a few samples of this study predate the infection). Cell type and time point are not known.

The chain combines TRBV7-3 with TRBJ2-3, with D perhaps matching TRBD2 (5 bases). Trimming shortened V by 6 bases and J by 4 bases, and 8 bases separated the two germline ends. Germline-derived CDR1 and CDR2 are SGHTA and FQGTGA. This CDR3 region has 12 residues. The CDR3 DNA sequence: TGTGCCAGCAGGGGGAGCGCAGATACGCAGTATTTT. It is translated as CASRGSADTQYF.

This clonotype occurred a few times. The V call is TRBV5-1, the J call TRBJ2-3; 14 bases are shared with TRBD2. This CDR3 is built from 16 residues. V gave up 2 bases and J gave up 6 bases; unmatched junction bases: 5. Germline V lookup: CDR1 SGHRS, CDR2 YFSETQ. The DNA of the CDR3 is TGCGCCAGCAGCTTTGGGACTAGCGGGGGTACGGATACGCAGTATTTT. Translated, it gives CASSFGTSGGTDTQYF. Based on the CDR3 plus reference TRBV5-1 and TRBJ2-3, the full variable domain is KAGVTQTPRYLIKTRGQQVTLSCSPISGHRSVSWYQQTPGQGLQFLFEYFSETQRNKGNFPGRFSGRQFSNSRSEMNVSTLELGDSALYLCASSFGTSGGTDTQYFGPGTRLTVL.

This clonotype was recorded once. This chain uses TRBV5-1 with TRBJ2-5; 7 nucleotides agree with TRBD1. V was pared by 4 bases and J by 5 bases, with 11 bases of the junction left unmatched. This CDR3 spans 15 amino acids. Germline CDR1 and CDR2: SGHRS and YFSETQ. The CDR3 region is CASSQAPGGMETQYF. The CDR3 DNA reads as TGCGCCAGCAGCCAGGCCCCAGGGGGAATGGAGACCCAGTACTTC.

This clonotype was detected only a few times. V usage is TRBV24-1 and J usage is TRBJ1-5, with D tentatively TRBD1 (6 bases). Germline assignment: CDR1 KGHDR and CDR2 SFDVKD. This CDR3 is built from 14 residues. V lost 11 bases and J 2 bases, leaving 15 bases between the germline ends. CDR3 sequence (DNA): TGTGCCATTCAGGGGATAGGTGGCAATCAGCCCCAGCATTTT. It encodes CAIQGIGGNQPQHF.

The table lists this clonotype with a few counts. J is TRBJ1-5 and V is TRBV29-1; a weak D match, TRBD1 (5 bases). Germline V gene lookup returns CDR1 SQVTM and CDR2 ANQGSEA. The CDR3 loop spans 12 amino acids. Trimming pared 4 bases from V and 1 base from J, leaving 5 bases between. This CDR3 reads CSVGDSNQPQHF. CDR3 bases: TGCAGCGTTGGGGACAGCAATCAGCCCCAGCATTTT. The whole variable domain, remainder taken from reference TRBV29-1 and TRBJ1-5, is SAVISQKPSRDICQRGTSLTIQCQVDSQVTMMFWYRQQPGQSLTLIATANQGSEATYESGFVIDKFPISRPNLTFSTLTVSNMSPEDSSIYLCSVGDSNQPQHFGDGTRLSIL.

This clonotype was observed a few times. This chain uses TRBV6-5 with TRBJ1-2; D not resolved. The germline V gene has CDR1 MNHEY and CDR2 SVGAGI. The CDR3 has 17 amino acids. Trimming took 0 bases from V and 4 from J, leaving 18 bases between them. The CDR3, as DNA: TGTGCCAGCAGTTACTCGAGTGATGGGCTGCGGGGCTATGGCTACACCTTC. It codes for CASSYSSDGLRGYGYTF.

This clonotype was found a few times. The genes are TRBV5-1 and TRBJ2-2; D may be TRBD1 or TRBD2 (6 bases each). This CDR3 is 15 amino acids long. V gave up 4 bases and J gave up 4 bases, with 14 bases separating them. Germline assignment: CDR1 SGHRS and CDR2 YFSETQ. The CDR3 DNA is TGCGCCAGCAGCCTGGGGGGCGTGGGCACCGGGGAGCTGTTTTTT. This codes for CASSLGGVGTGELFF. The variable domain in full, completed from reference TRBV5-1 and TRBJ2-2, reads KAGVTQTPRYLIKTRGQQVTLSCSPISGHRSVSWYQQTPGQGLQFLFEYFSETQRNKGNFPGRFSGRQFSNSRSEMNVSTLELGDSALYLCASSLGGVGTGELFFGEGSRLTVL.

This clonotype showed up just a few times. The chain recombines TRBV28 with TRBJ2-7; 13 bases align to TRBD2. Germline V lookup: CDR1 MDHEN, CDR2 SYDVKM. The CDR3 is made up of 16 amino acids. V lost 6 bases, J lost 6 bases, and 11 bases stayed unmatched. The CDR3 loop is CASSLGLAGETGEQYF. Written as DNA, the CDR3 is TGTGCCAGCAGCCTCGGACTAGCGGGAGAGACGGGCGAGCAGTACTTC.

This clonotype has a handful of counts. The chain joins TRBV7-2 to TRBJ2-3, with D perhaps being TRBD1 or TRBD2 (5 bases each). The germline gives CDR1 SGHTA, CDR2 FQGNSA. CDR3 size: 15 residues. Trimming pared 5 bases from V and 2 bases from J, leaving 14 bases between. The CDR3 DNA is TGTGCCAGCAGCAACGTCTGGGGGTTCACAGATACGCAGTATTTT. Amino acids: CASSNVWGFTDTQYF.

This clonotype has only a few counts. The chain links TRBV7-2 to TRBJ2-1, with TRBD2 as a possible D gene (6 bases). V gave up 8 bases and J gave up 6 bases, with 17 bases separating them. The CDR3 is 14 amino acids. From germline, CDR1 is SGHTA and CDR2 FQGNSA. The CDR3 DNA reads TGTGCCAGCCGATGGGGCGGGACCCCCAATGAGCAGTTCTTC. Amino acids: CASRWGGTPNEQFF.

In the case of this clonotype: One junction end disagrees with the germline gene, perhaps due to a read error. The chain joins TRBV2 to TRBJ1-2, with D hard to call. The germline gives CDR1 SNHLY, CDR2 FYNNEI. The CDR3 loop spans 10 amino acids. CDR3 nucleotides: TGTGCCAGCAGTGAAATCGCCCCCAACTTC. This codes for CASSEIAPNF.

This clonotype turned up a few times. The chain has TRBV2 and TRBJ2-6; the D is unclear. This CDR3 is built from 15 residues. The V end lost 6 bases, the J end lost 1 base, and 10 bases lay between the germline ends. CDR1 is SNHLY, CDR2 FYNNEI, per germline. The CDR3 spells CASRYSSSGANVLTF. In DNA, the CDR3 is TGTGCCAGCAGATACTCCTCGTCTGGGGCCAACGTCCTGACTTTC.

The V gene is TRBV5-1, the J gene TRBJ2-7; TRBD2 agrees at 9 bases. The V gene end was trimmed by 0 bases and the J gene end by 6 bases; junction bases not matched to a gene: 7. This CDR3 is built from 15 residues. Germline V gene data show CDR1 as SGHRS and CDR2 as YFSETQ. The chain's CDR3 is CASSLARVAGAEQYF. The CDR3, as DNA: TGCGCCAGCAGCTTGGCCAGGGTAGCGGGAGCCGAGCAGTACTTC.

The rearrangement links TRBV5-4 to TRBJ1-1; 8 bases are shared with TRBD1. CDR1 and CDR2 from the germline V gene are SGHNT and YYREEE (reference sequence). J lost 0 bases, V lost 4 bases, and 8 bases had no gene match. The CDR3 has 16 residues. The DNA of the CDR3 is TGTGCCAGCAGCCCATTGACAGGGGCCATGAACACTGAAGCTTTCTTT. Protein: CASSPLTGAMNTEAFF.

This chain's CDR3 is CASSQVVGNTGELFF. The CDR3 DNA reads TGTGCCAGCAGCCAAGTGGTAGGCAACACCGGGGAGCTGTTTTTT. The chain is built from TRBV4-2 and TRBJ2-2; no definite D call. Trimming removed 1 base from V and 2 bases from J, with 8 bases in between. Germline lookup yields CDR1 LGHNA and CDR2 YNFKEQ. There are 15 residues in the CDR3.

This clonotype appeared many times. The rearrangement uses TRBV5-1 and TRBJ1-2, with no clear D. Germline assignment: CDR1 SGHRS and CDR2 YFSETQ. Between the trimmed V and J ends, which lost 0 bases and 4 bases, there was a span of 4 bases. The CDR3 runs 12 residues. The CDR3 region has the DNA TGCGCCAGCAGCTTGGGAAGCTATGGCTACACCTTC. Its protein is CASSLGSYGYTF.

This clonotype appeared a few times. This chain links TRBV20-1 with TRBJ2-1; 9 positions agree with TRBD1. V lost 2 bases, J lost 7 bases, and 9 bases stayed unmatched. The CDR3 is made up of 15 amino acids. Germline V gives CDR1 DFQATT, CDR2 SNEGSKA (reference sequence). CDR3 in amino acids: CSARPGTGRWNEQFF. CDR3 nucleotides: TGCAGTGCTAGACCCGGGACAGGGAGATGGAATGAGCAGTTCTTC.

The V and J genes are TRBV12-3 or TRBV12-4 and TRBJ1-4; D remains unclear. This CDR3 comprises 16 residues. V was pared by 5 bases and J by 4 bases, with 17 bases between. The CDR3 DNA follows: TGTGCCAGCAGTGTCGGTCGGGCCGGCTATAATGAAAAACTGTTTTTT. Protein: CASSVGRAGYNEKLFF.

This sequence joins TRBV28 and TRBJ2-2; either TRBD1 or TRBD2 may fit D (6 bases each). Germline lookup yields CDR1 MDHEN and CDR2 SYDVKM. This CDR3 is 12 amino acids long. V was clipped by 8 bases and J by 6 bases, with 10 bases between them. CDR3 in DNA: TGTGCCAGCGCTAGGGGGGCCGGGGAGCTGTTTTTT. It translates to CASARGAGELFF.

This clonotype was recorded a few times. The chain recombines TRBV7-2 with TRBJ1-2, with TRBD1 as a possible D gene (6 bases). Germline values: CDR1 SGHTA, CDR2 FQGNSA. This CDR3 contains 13 residues. The V end was cut by 1 base, the J end by 7 bases, with 10 bases between. For the CDR3, the DNA is TGTGCCAGCAGCTTAGGGGGGGCGGCTGGCTACACCTTC. Encoded protein: CASSLGGAAGYTF.

This clonotype was seen repeatedly, ten times or more. The V and J genes are TRBV7-2 and TRBJ2-3; 7 positions agree with TRBD2. The CDR3 is made up of 17 amino acids. The J segment lost 0 bases and the V segment lost 2 bases, leaving 8 bases of the junction unmatched. CDR1 and CDR2 (germline): SGHTA, FQGNSA. CDR3 sequence reads: CASSLLGGGTSTDTQYF. CDR3 bases: TGTGCCAGCAGCTTATTGGGCGGGGGTACTAGCACAGATACGCAGTATTTT.

This clonotype was seen repeatedly, ten times or more. The chain couples TRBV4-2 to TRBJ2-3; 9 bases agree with TRBD2. CDR3 length: 18 amino acids. J was trimmed by 3 bases and V by 0 bases; bases with no gene match: 10. Germline V gene sequence: CDR1 LGHNA, CDR2 YNFKEQ. The CDR3 nucleotides read TGTGCCAGCAGCCAAGATTCATTACTTAGCGGGAGAACAGATACGCAGTATTTT. Translated: CASSQDSLLSGRTDTQYF.

This clonotype turned up a few times. This chain connects TRBV5-1 to TRBJ2-7, with 11 bases aligning to TRBD1. CDR1 is SGHRS, CDR2 YFSETQ, per germline. The CDR3 runs to 14 residues. J lost 4 bases, V lost 4 bases, and 4 bases had no gene match. The CDR3 loop reads CASSRDRGIYEQYF. For the CDR3, the DNA is TGCGCCAGCAGCCGGGACAGGGGGATATACGAGCAGTACTTC.

This rearrangement joins TRBV7-2 to TRBJ2-4; 10 bases match TRBD2. The CDR3 loop spans 17 amino acids. V gave up 1 base and J gave up 0 bases; unmatched junction bases: 3. Germline CDR1 SGHTA, CDR2 FQGNSA. The CDR3 sequence is CASSLESGRGAKNIQYF. The CDR3 coding sequence is TGTGCCAGCAGCTTAGAAAGCGGGAGGGGAGCCAAAAACATTCAGTACTTC.

This clonotype came up a few times. The chain recombines TRBV3-1 with TRBJ2-1; 10 bases align to TRBD2. V gave up 4 bases and J gave up 5 bases; unmatched junction bases: 5. Germline V gives CDR1 LGHDT, CDR2 YNNKEL (reference sequence). The CDR3 has 15 amino acids. The CDR3 DNA reads TGTGCCAGCAGCCCGGGACTAGCGAGGAACAATGAGCAGTTCTTC. It specifies CASSPGLARNNEQFF.

The CDR3 sequence is CAISEWGTDTQYF. In DNA form, the CDR3 reads TGTGCCATCAGTGAGTGGGGAACAGATACGCAGTATTTT. The chain employs TRBV10-3 and TRBJ2-3; D gene ambiguous. V dropped 1 base and J dropped 3 bases, with 5 bases sitting between them. There are 13 residues in the CDR3. Germline values: CDR1 ENHRY, CDR2 SYGVKD.

This clonotype was seen only a few times. The chain couples TRBV18 to TRBJ1-4, with D tentatively TRBD1 (5 bases). CDR1 is KGHSH, CDR2 LQKENI, per germline. The ends were cut back, 1 base at V and 3 bases at J, with 9 bases in the middle. This CDR3 has 15 residues. This CDR3 is CASSPLSGANEKLFF. The CDR3 DNA reads TGTGCCAGCTCACCACTGTCGGGGGCTAATGAAAAACTGTTTTTT. Full variable domain (missing parts from reference TRBV18 and TRBJ1-4): NAGVMQNPRHLVRRRGQEARLRCSPMKGHSHVYWYRQLPEEGLKFMVYLQKENIIDESGMPKERFSAEFPKEGPSILRIQQVVRGDSAAYFCASSPLSGANEKLFFGSGTQLSVL.

The V call is TRBV9, the J call TRBJ1-2; D is unclear. Germline V CDR1 and CDR2: SGDLS, YYNGEE. The CDR3 is 13 residues long. V lost 0 bases and J lost 8, with 11 bases in between. The CDR3 region is CASSVVGIGGYTF. The CDR3, as DNA: TGTGCCAGCAGCGTAGTTGGGATCGGGGGCTACACCTTC. Combining the CDR3 with reference TRBV9 and TRBJ1-2 gives the whole variable domain DSGVTQTPKHLITATGQRVTLRCSPRSGDLSVYWYQQSLDQGLQFLIQYYNGEERAKGNILERFSAQQFPDLHSELNLSSLELGDSALYFCASSVVGIGGYTFGSGTRLTVV.

This clonotype appeared a few times. This sequence joins TRBV7-8 and TRBJ2-1, with D possibly being TRBD2 (6 bases). The CDR3 covers 15 residues. V lost 0 bases to trimming and J lost 7 bases, with 13 bases between them. Looked up from germline, CDR1 is SGHVS and CDR2 is FQNEAQ. The CDR3 loop is CASSLAGGAGNEQFF. The CDR3 bases are TGTGCCAGCAGCTTAGCTGGCGGGGCCGGGAATGAGCAGTTCTTC. The full variable domain, with the rest looked up from reference TRBV7-8 and TRBJ2-1, is GAGVSQSPRYKVAKRGQDVALRCDPISGHVSLFWYQQALGQGPEFLTYFQNEAQLDKSGLPSDRFFAERPEGSVSTLKIQRTQQEDSAVYLCASSLAGGAGNEQFFGPGTRLTVL.

In its sample, this clonotype was seen many times. The V gene is TRBV19, the J gene TRBJ1-2; 7 bases align to TRBD1. CDR3 length equals 14 residues. After removal of 10 bases from V and 4 bases from J, the junction contained 12 bases not matched to a gene. CDR1 is LNHDA and CDR2 is SQIVND in the germline V gene (reference sequence). The CDR3 nucleotides are TGTGCCACCTCAGGGGAGGGGGCGACCTATGGCTACACCTTC. Amino acids: CATSGEGATYGYTF.